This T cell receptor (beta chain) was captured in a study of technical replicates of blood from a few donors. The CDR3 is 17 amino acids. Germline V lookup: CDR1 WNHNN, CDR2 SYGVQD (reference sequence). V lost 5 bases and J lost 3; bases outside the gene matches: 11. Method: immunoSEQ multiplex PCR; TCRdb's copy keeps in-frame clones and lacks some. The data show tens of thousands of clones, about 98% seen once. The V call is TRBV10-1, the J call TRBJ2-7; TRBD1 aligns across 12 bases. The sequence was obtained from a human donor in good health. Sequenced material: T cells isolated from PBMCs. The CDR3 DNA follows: TGCGCCAGCAGTCCCAACCCGGGACAGGGGGCGGTCTACGAGCAGTACTTC. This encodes CASSPNPGQGAVYEQYF.